Shown below are 28 T cell receptor beta chains from a single sample sequenced in a study of blood T cell repertoires in COVID-19. Libraries were prepared by immunoSEQ multiplex PCR; TCRdb keeps only in-frame clonotypes and omits some of them. Of around 170,000 clones in the sample, less than 90% were seen once. Sequencing input: peripheral blood. The source of these receptors is a woman in her thirties or forties with acute or convalescent COVID-19.

The gene calls are TRBV4-1 and TRBJ2-1; 10 nucleotides align to TRBD2. V shed 2 bases and J 4 bases; nucleotides not matched to a gene: 5. Germline V lookup: CDR1 MGHRA, CDR2 YSYEKL. The CDR3 totals 16 residues. The CDR3 loop reads CASSQSGLAIYNEQFF. The CDR3 coding sequence is TGCGCCAGCAGCCAATCGGGACTAGCGATTTACAATGAGCAGTTCTTC.

The chain couples TRBV7-3 to TRBJ1-2, with TRBD1 identical over 9 bases. Germline V lookup: CDR1 SGHTA, CDR2 FQGTGA. Trimming removed 5 bases from V and 8 bases from J; junction bases left unmatched: 6. The CDR3 sequence is 13 residues long. The CDR3 coding sequence is TGTGCCAGCAGCCCGGGACAGGGTTTCGGCTACACCTTC. Protein product: CASSPGQGFGYTF.

The chain recombines TRBV11-2 with TRBJ2-5; no definite D call. This CDR3 is built from 15 residues. Germline values: CDR1 SGHAT, CDR2 FQNNGV. Trimming left V 5 bases short and J 3 bases short, with 16 bases between. CDR3 residues: CASSTLPAAKETQYF. The CDR3 DNA sequence: TGTGCCAGCAGCACCCTTCCGGCGGCCAAAGAGACCCAGTACTTC.

This chain uses TRBV28 with TRBJ2-3; the match to TRBD1 covers 8 bases. CDR1 is MDHEN and CDR2 is SYDVKM in the germline V gene. The CDR3 spans 15 residues. J gave up 2 bases and V 6 bases, and 7 bases lay outside the gene matches. The CDR3 here is CASSLDRGATDTQYF. The CDR3 nucleotides read TGTGCCAGCAGCCTAGACAGGGGCGCCACAGATACGCAGTATTTT.

The chain is built from TRBV18 and TRBJ1-4; 8 bases are a match to TRBD1. Germline values: CDR1 KGHSH, CDR2 LQKENI. This CDR3 has 16 amino acids. Trimming cost V 3 bases and J 4 bases; bases outside gene matches: 7. CDR3 residues: CASSPREDRGNEKLFF. CDR3 in DNA: TGTGCCAGCTCACCCCGGGAAGACAGGGGTAATGAAAAACTGTTTTTT. Filled out from reference TRBV18 and TRBJ1-4, the complete variable domain reads NAGVMQNPRHLVRRRGQEARLRCSPMKGHSHVYWYRQLPEEGLKFMVYLQKENIIDESGMPKERFSAEFPKEGPSILRIQQVVRGDSAAYFCASSPREDRGNEKLFFGSGTQLSVL.

The rearrangement joins TRBV18 to TRBJ1-4; D call uncertain. Germline V gene lookup returns CDR1 KGHSH and CDR2 LQKENI. The CDR3 covers 14 residues. V lost 3 bases and J lost 5, with 10 bases in between. CDR3 residues: CASSPLAGNEKLFF. The CDR3 DNA reads as TGTGCCAGCTCACCTTTAGCGGGGAATGAAAAACTGTTTTTT.

The V gene is TRBV28, the J gene TRBJ1-2; the D is unclear. Germline V lookup: CDR1 MDHEN, CDR2 SYDVKM. CDR3 length: 15 amino acids. V shed 3 bases and J shed 6 bases, with 17 bases lying between them. The CDR3 nucleotides are TGTGCCAGCAGTTTGGCCGGTCCTAACTATGATGGCTACACCTTC. Translated: CASSLAGPNYDGYTF.

CDR3 protein: CASTMVRGGWTEAFF. As DNA, the CDR3 is TGTGCCAGCACTATGGTCCGGGGGGGCTGGACTGAAGCTTTCTTT. V is TRBV5-4 and J is TRBJ1-1, with D maybe TRBD1 (6 bases). CDR1 SGHNT and CDR2 YYREEE come from the germline V gene (reference sequence). V shed 6 bases and J shed 5 bases, with 20 bases lying between them. This CDR3 is 15 amino acids long.

This clone was seen just once. The gene calls are TRBV6-5 and TRBJ1-4; D is unclear. CDR1 and CDR2 from the germline V gene are MNHEY and SVGAGI. Trimming removed 0 bases at V and 6 bases at J, with 14 bases between. CDR3 length: 16 residues. CDR3 amino acids: CASSYSGAILDEKLFF. In DNA form, the CDR3 reads TGTGCCAGCAGTTACTCAGGAGCTATTCTCGATGAAAAACTGTTTTTT.

The chain recombines TRBV5-1 with TRBJ1-5; D is possibly TRBD1 (6 bases). Trimming took 1 base from V and 0 from J, leaving 8 bases between them. CDR3 length: 15 amino acids. Germline V gene data show CDR1 as SGHRS and CDR2 as YFSETQ. The CDR3 loop reads CASSLSGDSNQPQHF. In DNA form, the CDR3 reads TGCGCCAGCAGCTTGTCAGGGGATAGCAATCAGCCCCAGCATTTT.

This clone was counted a single time. The chain uses TRBV10-1 and TRBJ2-7, with 7 nucleotides matching TRBD2. The germline CDR1 and CDR2 sequences are WNHNN and SYGVQD (reference sequence). V gave up 3 bases and J gave up 6 bases; unmatched junction bases: 17. The CDR3 loop spans 17 amino acids. This chain's CDR3 is CASSDPPPSGPPGEQYF. The CDR3 coding sequence is TGCGCCAGCAGTGATCCCCCCCCTAGCGGACCCCCGGGCGAGCAGTACTTC.

J is TRBJ1-4 and V is TRBV28; 8 bases line up with TRBD1. Germline V lookup: CDR1 MDHEN, CDR2 SYDVKM. This CDR3 spans 17 amino acids. The J segment lost 0 bases and the V segment lost 7 bases, leaving 10 bases of the junction unmatched. The CDR3 DNA follows: TGTGCCAGCAATCACAGGGGGTCTCTCGCAACTAATGAAAAACTGTTTTTT. As protein: CASNHRGSLATNEKLFF.

The chain has TRBV7-9 and TRBJ2-7; D perhaps matches TRBD1 (6 bases). Germline values: CDR1 SEHNR, CDR2 FQNEAQ (reference sequence). V lost 5 bases, J lost 0 bases, and 11 bases lay in between. CDR3 length: 14 amino acids. CDR3 bases: TGTGCCAGCAGCCACACAGGGAACTCCTACGAGCAGTACTTC. It is translated as CASSHTGNSYEQYF.

The gene calls are TRBV4-1 and TRBJ2-2, with a possible D match to TRBD1 (6 bases). Germline V CDR1 and CDR2: MGHRA, YSYEKL. V was trimmed by 2 bases and J by 1 base, leaving 11 bases between them. The CDR3 has 16 amino acids. CDR3 region: CASSQIGQKNTGELFF. In DNA, the CDR3 is TGCGCCAGCAGCCAAATAGGACAGAAGAACACCGGGGAGCTGTTTTTT.

The rearrangement joins TRBV2 to TRBJ2-1; no firm D call. This CDR3 has 14 residues. CDR1 and CDR2 (germline): SNHLY, FYNNEI. V lost 4 bases and J lost 0, with 7 bases in between. CDR3 DNA sequence: TGTGCCAGCAGTGCCGAGAACTCCTACAATGAGCAGTTCTTC. Translating it yields CASSAENSYNEQFF.

CDR3 coding DNA: TGTGCCAGCTCACCAGGTCTAGCGGGACAAGAGACCCAGTACTTC. Encoded protein: CASSPGLAGQETQYF. V gene TRBV18 combines with J gene TRBJ2-5, with 9 nucleotides matching TRBD2. The CDR3 runs to 15 residues. After removal of 2 bases from V and 2 bases from J, the junction contained 3 bases not matched to a gene. The germline V gene has CDR1 KGHSH and CDR2 LQKENI.

This clone showed up just once. This rearrangement joins TRBV6-6 to TRBJ1-5; D unresolved. Germline CDR1 reads MNHNY; CDR2 reads SVGAGI (reference sequence). The CDR3 contains 16 residues. Deletions cut 4 bases from V and 0 bases from J, with 13 bases between. CDR3 in amino acids: CASSSVPGYSNQPQHF. DNA of the CDR3: TGTGCCAGCAGTTCGGTCCCGGGGTATAGCAATCAGCCCCAGCATTTT.

This chain joins TRBV10-2 and TRBJ1-1; 10 bases are a match to TRBD1. The CDR3 has 14 amino acids. Trimming at V came to 6 bases and at J to 4 bases, leaving 5 bases not matched to a gene. From germline, CDR1 is WSHSY and CDR2 SAAADI. CDR3 amino acids: CASSRDRGSTEAFF. In DNA, the CDR3 is TGCGCCAGCAGCCGGGACAGGGGAAGCACTGAAGCTTTCTTT.

V usage is TRBV29-1 and J usage is TRBJ2-1; TRBD1 matches at 9 bases. There are 12 residues in the CDR3. V was clipped by 5 bases and J by 9 bases; unmatched bases: 5. Germline CDR1 and CDR2: SQVTM and ANQGSEA. CDR3 nucleotides: TGCAGCGTTTTAACAGGGGGCGGTGAGCAGTTCTTC. This gives the protein CSVLTGGGEQFF.

This chain joins TRBV3-1 (or the pseudogene TRBV3-2) and TRBJ2-2; D perhaps matches TRBD2 (6 bases). This CDR3 is 12 amino acids long. Germline CDR1 and CDR2: LGHDT and YNNKEL (reference sequence). Trimming stripped 7 bases from V and 7 bases from J, with 10 bases between. Written as DNA, the CDR3 is TGTGCCAGCAACTCCGGGGGCGGGGAGCTGTTTTTT. It encodes CASNSGGGELFF.

This clone has a single count. This chain joins TRBV9 and TRBJ1-4; perhaps TRBD1 as D (5 bases). The V gene lost 3 bases and the J gene lost 6 bases, with 18 bases spanning the gap. The CDR3 is 16 amino acids. Germline-derived CDR1 and CDR2 are SGDLS and YYNGEE. CDR3 DNA sequence: TGTGCCAGCAGCGCCCGGGAAGGGACGGGAGATGAAAAACTGTTTTTT. Its protein product is CASSAREGTGDEKLFF.

The table lists this clone with a few counts. V is TRBV2 and J is TRBJ2-1; D may be TRBD2 (6 bases). Germline V gives CDR1 SNHLY, CDR2 FYNNEI. Trimming took off 6 bases at V and 8 bases at J, with 20 bases between the two ends. The CDR3 sequence is 15 residues long. Here the CDR3 reads CASRERSAGIYEQFF. CDR3 nucleotide sequence: TGTGCCAGCAGAGAGCGATCAGCGGGCATCTATGAGCAGTTCTTC.

V gene TRBV27 combines with J gene TRBJ1-1, with 9 bases aligning to TRBD1. Germline trimming cut 5 bases from V and 11 bases from J; bases unmatched to any gene: 12. The CDR3 loop spans 14 amino acids. Germline V CDR1 and CDR2: MNHEY, SMNVEV (reference sequence). The CDR3, as DNA: TGTGCCAGCAGTGCGACAGGGGGGATTCGTGCGGCTTTCTTT. Translation: CASSATGGIRAAFF.

The chain has TRBV19 and TRBJ2-3, with TRBD2 identical over 7 bases. Trimming removed 5 bases from V and 2 bases from J; junction bases left unmatched: 13. Per the germline V gene, CDR1 is LNHDA and CDR2 is SQIVND (reference sequence). The CDR3 spans 17 residues. The CDR3 region is CASSPDGAGVSTDTQYF. In DNA, the CDR3 is TGTGCCAGTAGTCCCGATGGGGCGGGAGTCTCCACAGATACGCAGTATTTT.

The chain recombines TRBV7-9 with TRBJ2-7, with TRBD1 identical over 8 bases. This CDR3 is 16 amino acids long. The V gene's germline CDR1 is SEHNR and CDR2 FQNEAQ (reference sequence). J was trimmed by 0 bases and V by 1 base; bases with no gene match: 5. DNA for the CDR3: TGTGCCAGCAGCTTAGTGCGGACAGGGAGCTCCTACGAGCAGTACTTC. Amino acids: CASSLVRTGSSYEQYF.

The rearrangement uses TRBV4-1 and TRBJ2-3; D gene ambiguous. CDR3 length: 12 residues. V was trimmed by 1 base and J by 6 bases, leaving 5 bases between them. Per germline, CDR1 MGHRA and CDR2 YSYEKL. CDR3 nucleotide sequence: TGCGCCAGCAGCCAAGGCCAGGATACGCAGTATTTT. It specifies CASSQGQDTQYF.

In its sample, this clone was seen a few times. The rearrangement links TRBV10-3 to TRBJ2-2; 8 bases are a match to TRBD1. The CDR3 runs 13 residues. V lost 10 bases to trimming and J lost 5 bases; unmatched junction nucleotides: 6. Germline V gene sequence: CDR1 ENHRY, CDR2 SYGVKD. The CDR3 is CATWTGLTGELFF. CDR3 in DNA: TGTGCCACCTGGACAGGGCTGACCGGGGAGCTGTTTTTT.

This chain joins TRBV11-3 and TRBJ1-2, with D tentatively TRBD1 (6 bases). V shed 1 base and J shed 8 bases, with 14 bases lying between them. The germline CDR1 and CDR2 sequences are SGHNT and YENEEA. CDR3 length: 14 residues. CDR3: CASSLVRGIEGYTF. The CDR3 DNA reads as TGTGCCAGCAGCTTAGTAAGGGGGATCGAAGGCTACACCTTC.